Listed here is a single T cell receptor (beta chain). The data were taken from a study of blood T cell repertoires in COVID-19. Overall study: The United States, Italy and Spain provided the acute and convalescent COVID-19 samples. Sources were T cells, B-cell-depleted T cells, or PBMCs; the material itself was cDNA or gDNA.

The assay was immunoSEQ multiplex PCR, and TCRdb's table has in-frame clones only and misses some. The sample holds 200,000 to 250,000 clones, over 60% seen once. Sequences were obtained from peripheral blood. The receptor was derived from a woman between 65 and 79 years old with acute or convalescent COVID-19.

Written as DNA, the CDR3 is TGTGCCAGCAGCCTGGGGGGGACCCAGTACTTC. As protein: CASSLGGTQYF. This chain joins TRBV3-1 (or the pseudogene TRBV3-2) and TRBJ2-5; weak D call: TRBD2 (6 bases). Germline CDR1 LGHDT, CDR2 YNNKEL (reference sequence). There are 11 residues in the CDR3. Trimming took 4 bases from V and 7 from J, leaving 7 bases between them.